The next 9 T cell receptor beta chains were all read from a single sample in a study of OX40 agonist ivuxolimab in advanced cancers. The library was obtained by the immunoSEQ multiplex PCR assay. TCRdb retrieved this table from immuneACCESS and kept in-frame rearrangements only. Not all clones are present; in checked studies, unresolved V genes account for under half, and no reason is known for the remainder. Present in this sample are around 69,000 clones, around nine tenths of which were seen just once. 2.5% to 3% of the sample is taken by the ten largest. The material sequenced was CD4+ or CD8+ T cells sorted from blood, taken in a trial of the OX40 agonist ivuxolimab. Source of these receptors: an adult with an advanced solid tumor such as melanoma, head and neck, liver or kidney cancer.

The chain uses TRBV7-9 and TRBJ2-1, with TRBD1 as a possible D gene (5 bases). Germline values: CDR1 SEHNR, CDR2 FQNEAQ (reference sequence). V gave up 10 bases and J gave up 7 bases, with 23 bases separating them. The CDR3 has 15 residues. The CDR3: CATSVGSRQPNEQFF. The CDR3 bases are TGTGCCACCTCAGTAGGTTCCCGACAGCCGAATGAGCAGTTCTTC. Supplemented by reference TRBV7-9 and TRBJ2-1, the full variable domain reads DTGVSQNPRHKITKRGQNVTFRCDPISEHNRLYWYRQTLGQGPEFLTYFQNEAQLEKSRLLSDRFSAERPKGSFSTLEIQRTEQGDSAMYLCATSVGSRQPNEQFFGPGTRLTVL.

This clone was found a few times. Written as DNA, the CDR3 is TGTGCCAGTAGTATACAGTGGGACACCGGGGAGCTGTTTTTT. Amino acids: CASSIQWDTGELFF. V and J are TRBV19 and TRBJ2-2; D is ambiguous. V dropped 2 bases and J dropped 3 bases, with 7 bases sitting between them. Per the germline V gene, CDR1 is LNHDA and CDR2 is SQIVND (reference sequence). The CDR3 totals 14 residues.

This sequence joins TRBV7-2 and TRBJ1-5, with D possibly matching TRBD1 (5 bases). Per germline, CDR1 SGHTA and CDR2 FQGNSA. The CDR3 is 16 amino acids. Trimming took 1 base from V and 3 from J, leaving 13 bases between them. CDR3 residues: CASSLVGGGANQPQHF. CDR3 bases: TGTGCCAGCAGCTTAGTGGGGGGGGGTGCCAATCAGCCCCAGCATTTT.

The CDR3 DNA reads TGTGCCAGCAGCTCACCGGGAAGCTACGAGCAGTACGTC. It encodes CASSSPGSYEQYV. The genes are TRBV7-8 and TRBJ2-7; D possibly corresponds to TRBD2 (5 bases). Germline lookup yields CDR1 SGHVS and CDR2 FQNEAQ. The CDR3 is 13 residues long. Trimming left V 4 bases short and J 3 bases short, with 10 bases between.

The chain is built from TRBV18 and TRBJ1-5, with D tentatively TRBD1 (5 bases). Germline CDR1 reads KGHSH; CDR2 reads LQKENI. The CDR3 is 14 amino acids. V was shortened by 6 bases and J by 3 bases, with 12 bases between the two germline ends. The CDR3: CASSPGHSNQPQHF. In nucleotides, the CDR3 is TGTGCCAGCTCCCCCGGACATTCCAATCAGCCCCAGCATTTT.

V gene TRBV6-1 combines with J gene TRBJ1-2; D unclear. Germline CDR1 reads MNHNS; CDR2 reads SASEGT. The CDR3 covers 13 residues. Trimming pared 5 bases from V and 6 bases from J, leaving 13 bases between. The CDR3 DNA sequence: TGTGCCAGCAGTAGTCAGGCCGGGAATGGCTACACCTTC. Encoded protein: CASSSQAGNGYTF.

The chain has TRBV10-3 and TRBJ2-7; 8 nucleotides align to TRBD1. Unmatched junction bases numbered 8, after V lost 9 bases and J lost 4 bases. The CDR3 has 13 residues. CDR1 is ENHRY and CDR2 is SYGVKD in the germline V gene. CDR3 sequence (DNA): TGTGCCATAAGGGGGCAGGGGGCGTACGAGCAGTACGTC. Translating gives CAIRGQGAYEQYV.

This chain links TRBV2 with TRBJ2-2; 10 bases agree with TRBD1. The V gene end was trimmed by 6 bases and the J gene end by 5 bases; junction bases not matched to a gene: 15. Germline values: CDR1 SNHLY, CDR2 FYNNEI. The CDR3 is 18 residues long. CDR3 protein: CASSASLRGQGGTGELFF. CDR3 DNA sequence: TGTGCCAGCAGCGCGTCCCTCCGTGGACAGGGGGGAACCGGGGAGCTGTTTTTT.

This rearrangement joins TRBV10-3 to TRBJ2-2, with 8 bases aligning to TRBD2. With V trimmed by 4 bases and J by 4 bases, 5 bases remained unmatched. The CDR3 runs 15 residues. Germline V CDR1 and CDR2: ENHRY, SYGVKD. CDR3 region: CAISGGTSGTGELFF. The CDR3 DNA is TGTGCCATCAGTGGGGGAACTAGCGGCACCGGGGAGCTGTTTTTT.